The source of this TCR beta chain is a study of T cell responses to AZD1222 COVID-19 vaccine. Study-level information: Second doses that came at about 4 or about 12 weeks were put together. General observations from the study: Of the AZD1222 recipients, only 5 or 6 were seropositive at baseline. White British ancestry dominated among donors, who included more females, and clonal diversity was possibly underestimated.

The CDR3 length is 15 residues. Per the germline V gene, CDR1 is SGHRS and CDR2 is YFSETQ. The V and J ends lost 0 bases and 7 bases, in that order; junction bases with no gene match: 3. Using immunoSEQ multiplex PCR, the repertoire was profiled, and TCRdb retains in-frame clones only, with some absent. This repertoire shows around 110,000 clones, 89% found once; its top ten account for 6% to 7%. As to this clone: What it binds is unknown.

The receptor's source is an adult in good health. The material was peripheral blood, obtained on day 0 of AZD1222 vaccination. The chain couples TRBV5-1 to TRBJ1-6; TRBD1 agrees at 8 bases. The CDR3: CASSLGQGTNSPLHF. Here the CDR3 DNA reads TGCGCCAGCAGCTTGGGACAGGGGACGAATTCACCCCTCCACTTT.